The rows below give T cell receptor beta chains drawn from one sample of a study of regulatory T cells in long-lasting Graves disease. One entry per CDR3 protein, called by TCRdb with MiXCR from the multiplex PCR reads. The sample lists roughly 500,000 distinct CDR3 sequences, 13% occurring once. The data also belong to a second study, concerning T cells in Graves' hyperthyroidism and ophthalmopathy.

The sample here was peripheral blood mononuclear cells (PBMCs), taken at new diagnosis, from a patient treated with antithyroid drugs. The receptors shown here come from a man aged 30-40 years with Graves disease. Each CDR3 is given without its conserved first and last residue. Each record gives: CDR3 protein, V gene, J gene.

CDR3: ASSESEGLETQY
V: TRBV10-2
J: TRBJ2-5

CDR3: SVGVGYQGYEQY
V: TRBV29-1
J: TRBJ2-7

CDR3: ASSDWTGYTRG
V: TRBV6-2/TRBV6-3
J: TRBJ2-7

CDR3: SVASSGSTDTQY
V: TRBV29-1
J: TRBJ2-3

CDR3: ASSLAFLAAHEQY
V: TRBV7-9
J: TRBJ2-7

CDR3: ASSSLRSPYNEQF
V: TRBV5-6
J: TRBJ2-1

CDR3: AWSGIPTYEQY
V: TRBV30
J: TRBJ2-7

CDR3: ASRISLGSYNEQF
V: TRBV6-1
J: TRBJ2-1

CDR3: SVGEGGTDTQY
V: TRBV29-1
J: TRBJ2-3

CDR3: ASSLGDPRNIQY
V: TRBV7-2
J: TRBJ2-4

CDR3: ASSQGIQPYGYT
V: TRBV3-1
J: TRBJ1-2

CDR3: ASSLTHRDTEAF
V: TRBV27
J: TRBJ1-1

CDR3: ASSHLGQQPQH
V: TRBV5-6
J: TRBJ1-5

CDR3: ASSETRTGHTEAF
V: TRBV10-1
J: TRBJ1-1

CDR3: ASSEQTYEQY
V: TRBV10-2
J: TRBJ2-7

CDR3: ASSRPRGANTGELF
V: TRBV4-1
J: TRBJ2-2

CDR3: ASSSRRTSGSSSIQY
V: TRBV12-3/TRBV12-4
J: TRBJ2-4

CDR3: ASSLSGLAGYNEQF
V: TRBV7-3
J: TRBJ2-1

CDR3: ASRSHDRINSYGYT
V: TRBV12-3/TRBV12-4
J: TRBJ1-2

CDR3: ASSSRTELFYNEQF
V: TRBV7-9
J: TRBJ2-1

CDR3: ASSSMDRSTDTQY
V: TRBV5-1
J: TRBJ2-3

CDR3: SASIPGGEQY
V: TRBV20-1
J: TRBJ2-7

CDR3: SVAQGQETQY
V: TRBV29-1
J: TRBJ2-5

CDR3: ASSYENIQY
V: TRBV5-1
J: TRBJ2-4

CDR3: ASSVESSGNTEAF
V: TRBV9
J: TRBJ1-1

CDR3: ASRPEWWATGELF
V: TRBV5-1
J: TRBJ2-2